The 19 T cell receptor beta chains below all came from one sample that was sequenced in a study of shared clonotypes between healthy human individuals. Cells designated naive CD8 were CD45RO-negative and were positively selected for CCR7, with terminally differentiated effector memory CD45RA+ cells excluded. Some clones are missing from TCRdb's copy, which holds only in-frame ones; the method was immunoSEQ multiplex PCR. Among about 580,000 clones listed, roughly 98% were seen once. Sequenced sample: naive CD8+ T cells sorted from blood. The origin of the receptors is a man under 40 in good health.

This CDR3 is CASSDLDPQTGDTQYF. CDR3 in DNA: TGTGCCAGCAGTGACCTTGACCCGCAGACAGGGGATACGCAGTATTTT. This sequence joins TRBV6-1 and TRBJ2-3; 7 nucleotides agree with TRBD1. Germline assignment: CDR1 MNHNS and CDR2 SASEGT. The J segment lost 6 bases and the V segment lost 3 bases, leaving 12 bases of the junction unmatched. The CDR3 spans 16 residues.

This clone was observed a single time. The genes are TRBV5-1 and TRBJ2-3; D uncertain. Trimming left V 2 bases short and J 2 bases short, with 9 bases between. This CDR3 spans 14 amino acids. Germline V gives CDR1 SGHRS, CDR2 YFSETQ. DNA for the CDR3: TGCGCCAGCAGCTTACGGGCTTTCACAGATACGCAGTATTTT. Encoded protein: CASSLRAFTDTQYF.

This chain joins TRBV7-9 and TRBJ1-1; D remains unclear. V was pared by 8 bases and J by 5 bases, with 9 bases between. Germline values: CDR1 SEHNR, CDR2 FQNEAQ (reference sequence). The CDR3 sequence is 11 residues long. In DNA, the CDR3 is TGTGCCAGCCGTCCGGGGACTGAAGCTTTCTTT. Encoded protein: CASRPGTEAFF.

The chain employs TRBV29-1 and TRBJ2-5; D not resolved. This CDR3 has 12 amino acids. CDR1 is SQVTM, CDR2 ANQGSEA, per germline. Trimming shortened V by 4 bases and J by 2 bases, and 8 bases separated the two germline ends. In nucleotides, the CDR3 is TGCAGCGTTGTTTGGCAGCAAGAGACCCAGTACTTC. Translated, it gives CSVVWQQETQYF.

This chain links TRBV9 with TRBJ2-3; D possibly corresponds to TRBD2 (6 bases). Per germline, CDR1 SGDLS and CDR2 YYNGEE. The length of the CDR3 is 16 residues. The V end was cut by 0 bases, the J end by 0 bases, with 11 bases between. CDR3 coding DNA: TGTGCCAGCAGCGTAGTCGGGGGAGACAGCACAGATACGCAGTATTTT. The encoded protein is CASSVVGGDSTDTQYF.

This sequence joins TRBV11-2 and TRBJ2-5; 9 nucleotides agree with TRBD2. Trimming at V came to 2 bases and at J to 5 bases, leaving 3 bases not matched to a gene. This CDR3 spans 14 amino acids. Germline assignment: CDR1 SGHAT and CDR2 FQNNGV. The CDR3, as DNA: TGTGCCAGCAGCTTATTCGCGGGAGGGGAGACCCAGTACTTC. Amino acids: CASSLFAGGETQYF.

This clone was observed a single time. This sequence joins TRBV10-3 and TRBJ2-5; D not certain. Germline V gene sequence: CDR1 ENHRY, CDR2 SYGVKD. The CDR3 consists of 13 residues. V lost 8 bases, J lost 1 base, and 11 bases lay in between. CDR3 DNA: TGTGCCATCGCAAATTTCAGCCAAGAGACCCAGTACTTC. Its protein product is CAIANFSQETQYF.

This chain uses TRBV7-9 with TRBJ2-3; no reliable D call. The CDR3 sequence is 12 residues long. Germline CDR1 reads SEHNR; CDR2 reads FQNEAQ (reference sequence). The V gene lost 6 bases and the J gene lost 2 bases, with 6 bases spanning the gap. CDR3 amino acids: CASRAFTDTQYF. The CDR3 nucleotides are TGTGCCAGCAGGGCCTTCACAGATACGCAGTATTTT.

Concerning this clone itself: The same CDR3 is also encoded by other DNA sequences in this sample. This chain links TRBV9 with TRBJ2-3; weak D call: TRBD2 (6 bases). This CDR3 spans 15 amino acids. CDR1 SGDLS and CDR2 YYNGEE come from the germline V gene. V was clipped by 1 base and J by 0 bases, with 9 bases between them. The CDR3 nucleotides are TGTGCCAGCAGCGTATGGGACTTCAGCACAGATACGCAGTATTTT. Its translation is CASSVWDFSTDTQYF.

This clone was seen just once. The chain couples TRBV27 to TRBJ2-3, with D possibly called TRBD1 or TRBD2 (5 bases each). The germline V gene has CDR1 MNHEY and CDR2 SMNVEV (reference sequence). The CDR3 has 19 amino acids. V was cut by 2 bases and J by 2 bases, with 23 bases left in between. The CDR3 loop is CASSLLVLGGADLTDTQYF. The CDR3 nucleotides are TGTGCCAGCAGTTTACTTGTTCTTGGGGGAGCAGACCTCACAGATACGCAGTATTTT.

This clone was found once. One end of the junction does not line up with germline, which may come from a read error. This chain joins TRBV7-2 and TRBJ2-7, with 7 bases that match TRBD2. Germline CDR1 reads SGHTA; CDR2 reads FQGNSA. This CDR3 contains 18 residues. This CDR3 reads CASSSATPPTLAGVEQHF. In DNA, the CDR3 is TGTGCCAGCAGCTCCGCAACCCCCCCAACCCTGGCGGGAGTCGAGCAGCACTTC.

A single count supports this clone. The chain links TRBV10-3 to TRBJ2-6, with a tentative D call TRBD2 (5 bases). CDR1 and CDR2 from the germline V gene are ENHRY and SYGVKD. The length of the CDR3 is 18 residues. The V end lost 8 bases, the J end lost 0 bases, and 20 bases lay between the germline ends. The CDR3 reads CAILPRTQTSSGANVLTF. Written as DNA, the CDR3 is TGTGCCATCTTACCTCGGACCCAAACTAGCTCTGGGGCCAACGTCCTGACTTTC.

In the case of this clone: Within the sample, other DNA sequences also encode this same CDR3. In nucleotides, the CDR3 is TGTGCCAGCAGCGTAGTACCGAACAATGAGCAGTTCTTC. Translation gives CASSVVPNNEQFF. The chain is built from TRBV9 and TRBJ2-1; D is uncertain. This CDR3 spans 13 amino acids. Trimming took 0 bases from V and 5 from J, leaving 6 bases between them. Looked up from germline, CDR1 is SGDLS and CDR2 is YYNGEE.

As concerns this clone: This sample also contains other DNA sequences that code for the same CDR3. This rearrangement joins TRBV27 to TRBJ2-7; no firm D call. This CDR3 comprises 13 residues. V lost 3 bases, J lost 0 bases, and 6 bases lay in between. Germline assignment: CDR1 MNHEY and CDR2 SMNVEV (reference sequence). In nucleotides, the CDR3 is TGTGCCAGCAGTTTGGGGAACTCCTACGAGCAGTACTTC. It translates to CASSLGNSYEQYF.

This sequence joins TRBV27 and TRBJ1-2; D is undetermined. Germline CDR1 is MNHEY and CDR2 is SMNVEV (reference sequence). The CDR3 extends over 14 amino acids. Trimming stripped 6 bases from V and 6 bases from J, with 17 bases between. In nucleotides, the CDR3 is TGTGCCAGCAGACCACTAAGTTGGGTCGATGGCTACACCTTC. Its protein product is CASRPLSWVDGYTF.

J is TRBJ2-7 and V is TRBV28; 7 positions agree with TRBD2. J gave up 7 bases and V 6 bases, and 3 bases lay outside the gene matches. CDR3 length: 11 amino acids. Germline CDR1 and CDR2: MDHEN and SYDVKM. Here the CDR3 DNA reads TGTGCCAGCAGGCTAGCGGAAGAGCAGTACTTC. Translated, it gives CASRLAEEQYF.

The rearrangement uses TRBV5-1 and TRBJ2-5, with 9 bases fitting TRBD1. The CDR3 is 15 amino acids. V trimming: 3 bases; J trimming: 5 bases; junction bases outside the gene matches: 8. Germline V lookup: CDR1 SGHRS, CDR2 YFSETQ. CDR3 sequence (DNA): TGCGCCAGCAGCTGGGGACAGGGCTTCCGCGAGACCCAGTACTTC. Protein: CASSWGQGFRETQYF. The full variable domain, rest sourced from reference TRBV5-1 and TRBJ2-5, is KAGVTQTPRYLIKTRGQQVTLSCSPISGHRSVSWYQQTPGQGLQFLFEYFSETQRNKGNFPGRFSGRQFSNSRSEMNVSTLELGDSALYLCASSWGQGFRETQYFGPGTRLLVL.

This clone was counted a few times. The chain joins TRBV7-9 to TRBJ1-2, with a weak D call TRBD1 (6 bases). V lost 5 bases and J lost 8, with 12 bases in between. The CDR3 runs 12 residues. CDR1 SEHNR and CDR2 FQNEAQ come from the germline V gene (reference sequence). The CDR3 reads CASSRDNGGYTF. The DNA of the CDR3 is TGTGCCAGCAGCCGGGACAATGGAGGCTACACCTTC.

The rearrangement uses TRBV27 and TRBJ2-1; D possibly corresponds to TRBD1 (5 bases). V lost 3 bases to trimming and J lost 3 bases, with 9 bases between them. CDR1 is MNHEY, CDR2 SMNVEV, per germline (reference sequence). The CDR3 runs 14 residues. In DNA form, the CDR3 reads TGTGCCAGCAGTTTCCAGGGCGACTACAATGAGCAGTTCTTC. This encodes CASSFQGDYNEQFF.